What follows describes a single T cell receptor (beta chain). Its antigen is unknown. Germline-derived CDR1 and CDR2 are LNHNV and YYDKDF (reference sequence). The length of the CDR3 is 13 residues. Trimming removed 4 bases at V and 2 bases at J, with 8 bases between. This entry is derived from a study of T cells in localized non-small cell lung cancer. Points from the study as a whole: Median around 62 top-100 tumor clones were shared with paired adjacent lung. Heterogeneity is still possible, as just one tumor region was sequenced. Overall survival was longer when the density of T cells in the blood was higher. Uninvolved adjacent lung showed the highest T cell clonality, exceeding tumor.

Generated by immunoSEQ multiplex PCR, the TCRdb table keeps only in-frame clones and is missing some. The table includes tens of thousands of clones, about four fifths detected once. This TCR came from a female donor at least 60 years old with stage I lung adenocarcinoma. Sequences were derived from peripheral blood, sampled before any cancer treatment. V usage is TRBV15 and J usage is TRBJ1-1; D unresolved. The CDR3 spells CATSTRINTEAFF. The CDR3 DNA sequence: TGTGCCACCAGCACCCGCATAAACACTGAAGCTTTCTTT.